One and the same sample provided the 3 T cell receptor beta chains below, sequenced in a study of CD8+ T cells in alopecia areata. After isolation, RNA underwent reverse transcription to generate cDNA as the sequencing template. The protocol was immunoSEQ multiplex PCR, while the TCRdb copy is restricted to in-frame clones and leaves out a portion. Among some 210,000 clones listed, 66% were seen once. Documented treatment: oral pan-JAK inhibitor, 5-10 mg twice daily. The specimen comprised CD4+ T cells sorted from blood, sampled around week 42, from a patient treated with tofacitinib. These receptors all stem from a human donor with alopecia areata.

The table lists this clone with a few counts. The chain employs TRBV7-2 and TRBJ2-3, with D hard to call. V lost 4 bases to trimming and J lost 0 bases, with 11 bases between them. CDR1 is SGHTA and CDR2 is FQGNSA in the germline V gene. The CDR3 has 15 amino acids. The CDR3 protein is CASSSDPTSTDTQYF. In nucleotides, the CDR3 is TGTGCCAGCAGCTCGGACCCTACTAGCACAGATACGCAGTATTTT.

This chain links TRBV28 with TRBJ2-2, with D possibly matching TRBD1 (6 bases). The CDR3 loop spans 13 amino acids. V lost 6 bases to trimming and J lost 1 base, with 6 bases between them. The germline V gene has CDR1 MDHEN and CDR2 SYDVKM. In DNA, the CDR3 is TGTGCCAGCAGGGGACAGAACACCGGGGAGCTGTTTTTT. Its translation is CASRGQNTGELFF.

This chain connects TRBV19 to TRBJ1-1; D gene ambiguous. The germline gives CDR1 LNHDA, CDR2 SQIVND (reference sequence). CDR3 length: 11 amino acids. With 7 bases removed from V and 5 bases from J, the gap between germline ends came to 8 bases. CDR3 in DNA: TGTGCCAGTACGGCCCCGACTGAAGCTTTCTTT. Translation: CASTAPTEAFF.